The entry that follows covers one T cell receptor beta chain sequence. Unique molecular identifiers were added to individual cDNA molecules. MiXCR was run by TCRdb on the 5' RACE reads, yielding one entry per CDR3 protein. The sample shows around 45,000 distinct CDR3 sequences, roughly 7% of them seen only once. This sample was included in a study of early T cells in non-severe SARS-CoV-2 infection. The CDR3 runs to 14 residues. The V gene's germline CDR1 is SGHVS and CDR2 FQNEAQ. Trimming took off 5 bases at V and 9 bases at J, with 19 bases between the two ends. The material sequenced was whole blood. The rearrangement uses TRBV7-8 and TRBJ2-5, with unresolved D. The TCR was taken from an adult who was a healthcare worker with PCR-confirmed SARS-CoV-2 infection or an uninfected control (not recorded which). The CDR3 sequence: CASSRDGDPMAQYF. DNA of the CDR3: TGTGCCAGCAGCCGAGATGGGGATCCTATGGCCCAGTACTTC.